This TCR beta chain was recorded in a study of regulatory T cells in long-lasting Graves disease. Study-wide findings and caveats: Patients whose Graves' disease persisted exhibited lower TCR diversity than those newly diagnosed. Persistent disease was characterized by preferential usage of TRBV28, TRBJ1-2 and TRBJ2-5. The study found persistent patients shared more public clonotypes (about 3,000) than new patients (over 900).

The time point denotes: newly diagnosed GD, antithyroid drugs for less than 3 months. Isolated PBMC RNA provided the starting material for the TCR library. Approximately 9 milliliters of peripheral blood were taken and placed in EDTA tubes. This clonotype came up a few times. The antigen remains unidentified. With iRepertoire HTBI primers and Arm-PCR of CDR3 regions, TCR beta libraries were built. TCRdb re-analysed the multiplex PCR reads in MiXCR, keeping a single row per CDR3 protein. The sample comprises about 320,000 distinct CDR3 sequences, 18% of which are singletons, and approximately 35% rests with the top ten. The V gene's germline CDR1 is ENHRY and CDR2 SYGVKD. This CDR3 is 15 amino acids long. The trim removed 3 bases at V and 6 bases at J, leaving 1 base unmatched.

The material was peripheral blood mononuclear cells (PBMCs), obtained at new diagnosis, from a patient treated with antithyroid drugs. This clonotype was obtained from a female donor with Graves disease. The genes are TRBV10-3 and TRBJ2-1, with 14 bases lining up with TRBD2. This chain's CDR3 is CAISEGTSGSNEQFF. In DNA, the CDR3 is TGTGCCATCAGTGAAGGGACTAGCGGGAGCAATGAGCAGTTCTTC.